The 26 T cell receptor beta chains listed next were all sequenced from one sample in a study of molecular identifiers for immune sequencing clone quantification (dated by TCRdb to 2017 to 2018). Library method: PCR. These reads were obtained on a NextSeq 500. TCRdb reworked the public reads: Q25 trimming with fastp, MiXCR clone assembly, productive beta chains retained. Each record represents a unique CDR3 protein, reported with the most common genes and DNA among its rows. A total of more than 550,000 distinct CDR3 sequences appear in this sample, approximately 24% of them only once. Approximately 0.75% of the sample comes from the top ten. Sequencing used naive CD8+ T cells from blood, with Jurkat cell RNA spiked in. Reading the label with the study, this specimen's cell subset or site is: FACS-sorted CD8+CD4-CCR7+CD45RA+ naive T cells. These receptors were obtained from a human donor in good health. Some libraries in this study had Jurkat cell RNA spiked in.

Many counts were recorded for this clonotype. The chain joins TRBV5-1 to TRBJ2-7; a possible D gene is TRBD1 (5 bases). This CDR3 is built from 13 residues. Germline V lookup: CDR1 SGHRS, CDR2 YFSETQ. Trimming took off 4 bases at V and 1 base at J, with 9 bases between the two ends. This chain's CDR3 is CASSIQESYEQYF. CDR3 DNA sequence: TGCGCCAGCAGCATACAGGAGTCCTACGAGCAGTACTTC. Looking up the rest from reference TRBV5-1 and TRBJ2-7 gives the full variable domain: KAGVTQTPRYLIKTRGQQVTLSCSPISGHRSVSWYQQTPGQGLQFLFEYFSETQRNKGNFPGRFSGRQFSNSRSEMNVSTLELGDSALYLCASSIQESYEQYFGPGTRLTVT.

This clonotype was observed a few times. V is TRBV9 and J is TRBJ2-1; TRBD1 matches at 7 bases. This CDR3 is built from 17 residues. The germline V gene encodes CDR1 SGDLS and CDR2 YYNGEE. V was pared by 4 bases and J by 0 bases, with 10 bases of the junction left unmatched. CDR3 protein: CASSLRTGTRSYNEQFF. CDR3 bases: TGTGCCAGCAGCCTACGGACAGGTACCCGCTCCTACAATGAGCAGTTCTTC.

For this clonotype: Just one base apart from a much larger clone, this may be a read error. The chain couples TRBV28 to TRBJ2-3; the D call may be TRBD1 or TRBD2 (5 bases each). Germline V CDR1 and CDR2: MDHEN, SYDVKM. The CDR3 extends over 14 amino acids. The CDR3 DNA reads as TGTGCCAGCAGTTTCGGGACGAACACAGATACGCAGTGTTTT. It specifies CASSFGTNTDTQCF.

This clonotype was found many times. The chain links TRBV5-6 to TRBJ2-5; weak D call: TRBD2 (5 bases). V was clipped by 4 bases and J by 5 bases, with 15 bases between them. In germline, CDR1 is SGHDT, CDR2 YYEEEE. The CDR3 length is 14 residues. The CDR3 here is CASSPGIAIETQYF. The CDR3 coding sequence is TGTGCCAGCAGCCCCGGAATAGCGATCGAGACCCAGTACTTC. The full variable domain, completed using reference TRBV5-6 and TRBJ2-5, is DAGVTQSPTHLIKTRGQQVTLRCSPKSGHDTVSWYQQALGQGPQFIFQYYEEEERQRGNFPDRFSGHQFPNYSSELNVNALLLGDSALYLCASSPGIAIETQYFGPGTRLLVL.

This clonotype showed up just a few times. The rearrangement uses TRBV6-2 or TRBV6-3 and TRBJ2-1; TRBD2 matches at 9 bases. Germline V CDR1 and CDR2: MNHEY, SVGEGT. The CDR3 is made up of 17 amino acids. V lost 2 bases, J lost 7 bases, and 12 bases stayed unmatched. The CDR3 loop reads CASSYRTSEIGRNEQFF. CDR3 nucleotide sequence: TGTGCCAGCAGTTACCGGACTAGCGAAATAGGTAGGAATGAGCAGTTCTTC.

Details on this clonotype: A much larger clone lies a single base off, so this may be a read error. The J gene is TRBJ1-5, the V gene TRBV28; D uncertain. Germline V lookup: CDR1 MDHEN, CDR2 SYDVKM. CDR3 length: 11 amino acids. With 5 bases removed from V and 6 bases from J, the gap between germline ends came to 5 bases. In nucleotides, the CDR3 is TGTGCCAGCAGTATGGGTCAGCCCCAGCATTTT. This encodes CASSMGQPQHF.

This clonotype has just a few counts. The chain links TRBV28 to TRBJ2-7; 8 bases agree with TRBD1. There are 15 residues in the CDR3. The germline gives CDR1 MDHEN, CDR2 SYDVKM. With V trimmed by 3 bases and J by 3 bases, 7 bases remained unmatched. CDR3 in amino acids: CASSLGQGADYEQYF. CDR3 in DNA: TGTGCCAGCAGTTTGGGGCAGGGGGCAGACTACGAGCAGTACTTC.

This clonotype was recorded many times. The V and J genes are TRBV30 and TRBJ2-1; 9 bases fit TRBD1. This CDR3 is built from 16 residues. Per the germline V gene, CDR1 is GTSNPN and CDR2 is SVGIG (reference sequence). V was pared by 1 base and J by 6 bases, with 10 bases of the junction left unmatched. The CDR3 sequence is CAWSDVTGGFSNEQFF. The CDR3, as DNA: TGTGCCTGGAGTGATGTGACAGGGGGGTTTTCCAATGAGCAGTTCTTC. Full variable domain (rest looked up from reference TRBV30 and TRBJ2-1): SQTIHQWPATLVQPVGSPLSLECTVEGTSNPNLYWYRQAAGRGLQLLFYSVGIGQISSEVPQNLSASRPQDRQFILSSKKLLLSDSGFYLCAWSDVTGGFSNEQFFGPGTRLTVL.

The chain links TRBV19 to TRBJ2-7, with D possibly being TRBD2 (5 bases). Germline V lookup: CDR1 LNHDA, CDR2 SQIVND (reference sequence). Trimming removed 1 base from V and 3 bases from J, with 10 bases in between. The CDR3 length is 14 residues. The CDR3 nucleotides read TGTGCCAGTAGTATAGGGCTTGAGGGCTACGAGCAGTACTTC. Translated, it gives CASSIGLEGYEQYF.

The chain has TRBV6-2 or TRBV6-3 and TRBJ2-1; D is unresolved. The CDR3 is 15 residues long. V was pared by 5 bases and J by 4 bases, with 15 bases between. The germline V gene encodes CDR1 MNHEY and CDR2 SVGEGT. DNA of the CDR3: TGTGCCAGCAGTCAGGACCCTACCCTATACAATGAGCAGTTCTTC. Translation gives CASSQDPTLYNEQFF.

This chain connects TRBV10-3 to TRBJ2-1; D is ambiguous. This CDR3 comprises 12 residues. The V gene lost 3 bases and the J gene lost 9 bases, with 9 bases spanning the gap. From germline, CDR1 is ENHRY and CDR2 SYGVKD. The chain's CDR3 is CAISDISIEQFF. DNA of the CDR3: TGTGCCATCAGTGACATCAGCATTGAGCAGTTCTTC.

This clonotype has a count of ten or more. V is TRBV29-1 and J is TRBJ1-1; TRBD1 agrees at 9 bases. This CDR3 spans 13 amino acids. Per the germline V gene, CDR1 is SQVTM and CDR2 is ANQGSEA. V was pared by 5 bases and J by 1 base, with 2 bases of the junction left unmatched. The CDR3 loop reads CSVTQGANTEAFF. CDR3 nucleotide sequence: TGCAGCGTTACACAGGGGGCGAACACTGAAGCTTTCTTT.

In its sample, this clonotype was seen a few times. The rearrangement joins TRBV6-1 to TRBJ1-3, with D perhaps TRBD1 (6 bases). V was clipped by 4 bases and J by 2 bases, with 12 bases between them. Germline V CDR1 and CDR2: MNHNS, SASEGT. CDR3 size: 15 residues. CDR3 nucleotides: TGTGCCAGCAGTGTAAACAGGGTCACTGGAAACACCATATATTTT. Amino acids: CASSVNRVTGNTIYF.

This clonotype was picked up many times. In DNA form, the CDR3 reads TGCGCCAGCAGCTCCTGGACAGGAGGCAATCAGCCCCAGCATTTT. Its protein product is CASSSWTGGNQPQHF. This chain links TRBV5-1 with TRBJ1-5; 7 bases are shared with TRBD1. Germline V gene lookup returns CDR1 SGHRS and CDR2 YFSETQ. CDR3 size: 15 residues. V shed 3 bases, J shed 2 bases, and the junction held 5 bases outside the gene matches.

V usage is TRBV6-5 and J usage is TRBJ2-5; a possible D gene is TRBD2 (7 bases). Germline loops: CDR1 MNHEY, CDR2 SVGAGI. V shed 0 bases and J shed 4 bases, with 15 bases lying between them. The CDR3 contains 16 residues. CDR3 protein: CASSYSSRGAGETQYF. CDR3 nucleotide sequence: TGTGCCAGCAGTTACTCGTCTCGGGGGGCAGGAGAGACCCAGTACTTC.

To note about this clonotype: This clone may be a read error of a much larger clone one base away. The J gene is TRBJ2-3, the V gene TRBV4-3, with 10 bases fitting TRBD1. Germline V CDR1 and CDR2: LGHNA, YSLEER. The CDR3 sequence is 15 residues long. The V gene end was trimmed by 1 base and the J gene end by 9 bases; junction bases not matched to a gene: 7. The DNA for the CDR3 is TGCGCCAGCAGCCAAGGACAGGGGGCGCTTGAGACGCAGTATTTT. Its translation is CASSQGQGALETQYF.

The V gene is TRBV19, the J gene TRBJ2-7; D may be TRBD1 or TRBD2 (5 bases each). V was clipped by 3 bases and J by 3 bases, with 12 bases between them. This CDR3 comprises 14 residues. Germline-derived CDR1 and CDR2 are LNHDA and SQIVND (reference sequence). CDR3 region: CASSIGAGYYEQYF. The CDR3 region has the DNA TGTGCCAGTAGTATCGGGGCTGGATACTACGAGCAGTACTTC.

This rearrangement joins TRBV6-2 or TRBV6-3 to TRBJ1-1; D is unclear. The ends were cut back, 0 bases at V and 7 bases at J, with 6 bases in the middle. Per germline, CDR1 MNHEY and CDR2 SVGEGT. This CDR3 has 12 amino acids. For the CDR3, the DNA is TGTGCCAGCAGTTACTCGAGCCTTGAAGCTTTCTTT. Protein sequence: CASSYSSLEAFF.

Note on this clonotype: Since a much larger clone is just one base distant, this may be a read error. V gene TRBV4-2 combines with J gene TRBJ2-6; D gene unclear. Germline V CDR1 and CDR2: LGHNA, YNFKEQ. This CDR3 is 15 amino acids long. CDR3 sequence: CAGSQSFSEANVLTF. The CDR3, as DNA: TGTGCCGGCAGCCAATCATTTTCTGAGGCCAACGTCCTGACTTTC.

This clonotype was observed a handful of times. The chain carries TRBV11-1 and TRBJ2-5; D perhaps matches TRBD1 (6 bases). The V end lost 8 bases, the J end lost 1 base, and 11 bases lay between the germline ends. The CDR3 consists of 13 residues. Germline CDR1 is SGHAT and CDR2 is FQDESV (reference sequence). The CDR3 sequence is CASREGGQETQYF. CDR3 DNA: TGTGCCAGCCGAGAAGGGGGCCAAGAGACCCAGTACTTC.

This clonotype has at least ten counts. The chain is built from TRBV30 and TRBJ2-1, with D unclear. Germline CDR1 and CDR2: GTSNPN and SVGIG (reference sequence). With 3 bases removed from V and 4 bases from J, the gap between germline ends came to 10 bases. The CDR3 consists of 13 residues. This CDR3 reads CAWRPTAYNEQFF. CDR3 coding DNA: TGTGCCTGGAGACCCACAGCATACAATGAGCAGTTCTTC.

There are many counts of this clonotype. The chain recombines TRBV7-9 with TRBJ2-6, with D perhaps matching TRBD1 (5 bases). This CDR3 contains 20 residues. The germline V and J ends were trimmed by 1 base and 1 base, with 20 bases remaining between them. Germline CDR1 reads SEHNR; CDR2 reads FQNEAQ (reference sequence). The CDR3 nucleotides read TGTGCCAGCAGCTTAGTGGGTTTTGTCAGGGAAGGTTCTGGGGCCAACGTCCTGACTTTC. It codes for CASSLVGFVREGSGANVLTF.

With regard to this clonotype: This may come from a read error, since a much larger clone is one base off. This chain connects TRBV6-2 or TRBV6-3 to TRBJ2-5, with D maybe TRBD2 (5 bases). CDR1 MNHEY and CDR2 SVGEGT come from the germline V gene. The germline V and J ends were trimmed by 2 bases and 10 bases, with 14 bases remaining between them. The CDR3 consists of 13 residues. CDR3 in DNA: TGTGCCAGCAGTTACAGAAGCGGACCGGGCCAGTACTTC. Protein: CASSYRSGPGQYF.

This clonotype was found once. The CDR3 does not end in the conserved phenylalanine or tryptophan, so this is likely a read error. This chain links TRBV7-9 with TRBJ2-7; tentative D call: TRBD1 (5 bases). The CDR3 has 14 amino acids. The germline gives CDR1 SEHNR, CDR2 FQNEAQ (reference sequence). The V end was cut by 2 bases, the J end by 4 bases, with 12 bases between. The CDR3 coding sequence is TGTGCCAGCAGCTTACCTGGCAGGGAATACGAGCAGTACTCC. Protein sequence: CASSLPGREYEQYS.

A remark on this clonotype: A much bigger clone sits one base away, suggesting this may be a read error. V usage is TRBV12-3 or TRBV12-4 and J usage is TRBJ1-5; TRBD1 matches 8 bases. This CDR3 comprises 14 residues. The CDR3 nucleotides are TGTGCCAGCAGTTCGGACAGGGACTATCAGCCCCAGCAATTT. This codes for CASSSDRDYQPQQF.

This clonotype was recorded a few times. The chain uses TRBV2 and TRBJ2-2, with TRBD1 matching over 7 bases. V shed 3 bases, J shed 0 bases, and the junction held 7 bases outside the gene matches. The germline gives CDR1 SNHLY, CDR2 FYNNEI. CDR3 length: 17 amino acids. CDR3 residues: CASSDSGTVTNTGELFF. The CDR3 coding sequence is TGTGCCAGCAGTGATAGTGGGACAGTCACGAACACCGGGGAGCTGTTTTTT.